This TCR beta chain was recovered during a study of T cell responses to AZD1222 COVID-19 vaccine. Study overall: Timing groups of about 4 and about 12 weeks for second doses were pooled.

CDR1 and CDR2 from the germline V gene are SGDLS and YYNGEE. The CDR3 is 14 residues long. J lost 5 bases, V lost 4 bases, and 6 bases had no gene match. Assay used: immunoSEQ multiplex PCR; TCRdb lists only in-frame clones, some missing. The sample shows more than 100,000 clones, about 90% of them seen only once. The TCR originated in an adult in good health. V and J are TRBV9 and TRBJ1-1; 9 nucleotides align to TRBD1. The specimen was peripheral blood, collected on day 0 of AZD1222 vaccination. The CDR3, as DNA: TGTGCCAGCAGCCCCCGGACAGGGGTTACTGAAGCTTTCTTT. Protein: CASSPRTGVTEAFF.